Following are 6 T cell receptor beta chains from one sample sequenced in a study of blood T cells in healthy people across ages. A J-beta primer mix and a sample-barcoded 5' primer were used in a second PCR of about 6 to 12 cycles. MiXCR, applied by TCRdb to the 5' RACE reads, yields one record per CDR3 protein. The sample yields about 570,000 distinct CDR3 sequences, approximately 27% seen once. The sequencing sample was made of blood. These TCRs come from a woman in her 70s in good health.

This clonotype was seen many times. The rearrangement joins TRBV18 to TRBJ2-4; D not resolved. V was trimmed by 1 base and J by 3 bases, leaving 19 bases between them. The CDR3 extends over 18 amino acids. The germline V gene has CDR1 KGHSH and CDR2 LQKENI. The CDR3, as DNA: TGTGCCAGCTCACCACGGGCTTCGGCGGTTCTTGTCAAAAACATTCAGTACTTC. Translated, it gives CASSPRASAVLVKNIQYF.

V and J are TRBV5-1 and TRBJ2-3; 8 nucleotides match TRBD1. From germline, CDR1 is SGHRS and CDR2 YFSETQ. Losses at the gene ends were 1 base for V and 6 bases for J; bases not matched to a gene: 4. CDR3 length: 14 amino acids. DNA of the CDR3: TGCGCCAGCAGCTTGCAGGGGGCCGGGGATACGCAGTATTTT. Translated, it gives CASSLQGAGDTQYF.

CDR3 region: CSGTGGAEQPQHF. CDR3 DNA sequence: TGCAGTGGTACCGGGGGCGCCGAGCAGCCCCAGCATTTT. V and J are TRBV20-1 and TRBJ1-5, with D perhaps matching TRBD1 (6 bases). Trimming removed 7 bases at V and 7 bases at J, with 17 bases between. CDR1 is DFQATT, CDR2 SNEGSKA, per germline (reference sequence). The CDR3 runs to 13 residues.

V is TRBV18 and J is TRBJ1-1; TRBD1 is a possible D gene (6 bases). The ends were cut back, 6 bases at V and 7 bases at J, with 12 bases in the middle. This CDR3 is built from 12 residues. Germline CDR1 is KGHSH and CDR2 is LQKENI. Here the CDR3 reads CASSPDSFEAFF. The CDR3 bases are TGTGCCAGCTCGCCGGACAGTTTTGAAGCTTTCTTT.

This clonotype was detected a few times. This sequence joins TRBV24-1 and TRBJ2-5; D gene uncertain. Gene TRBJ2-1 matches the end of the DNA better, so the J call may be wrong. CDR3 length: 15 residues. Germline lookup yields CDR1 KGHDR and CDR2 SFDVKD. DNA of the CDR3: TGTGCCACCAGTGATTTTAGCACGGAAACCAATGAGCAGTTCTTC. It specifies CATSDFSTETNEQFF.

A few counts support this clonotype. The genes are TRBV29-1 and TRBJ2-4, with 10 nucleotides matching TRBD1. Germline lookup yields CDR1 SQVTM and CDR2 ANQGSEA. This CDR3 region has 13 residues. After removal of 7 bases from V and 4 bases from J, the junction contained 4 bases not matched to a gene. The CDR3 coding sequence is TGCAGCGCACGGACAGGGGGTAAAAACATTCAGTACTTC. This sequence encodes CSARTGGKNIQYF.